This T cell receptor beta chain was identified in a study of beta chain features in type 1 diabetes. Findings and caveats of the study: Moderate yet significant TCRB CDR3 shortening was seen in Type 1 diabetes patients in all four CD4+ subsets. For patients, the naive, central memory and Treg TCRB repertoires appeared more alike than for healthy donors. Resolution of whether HLA type affects TCRB rearrangement was not achieved here.

The V end was cut by 0 bases, the J end by 0 bases, with 6 bases between. The CDR3 extends over 14 amino acids. The germline gives CDR1 SGHAT, CDR2 FQNNGV. Per donor, one heparinised blood draw averaged approximately 110 mL. Central memory, naive, regulatory and stem cell-like memory CD4+ cells were sorted by CD45RO/CCR7/CD25/CD127/CD95/CD27. The authors reverse transcribed all of the isolated RNA, so sequencing captured expressed TCRB transcripts. Using immunoSEQ multiplex PCR, the repertoire was profiled, and TCRdb retains in-frame clones only, with some absent. Here the sample spans 310,000 or so clones, over 12% being singletons. This clone was observed a few times. The antigen remains unidentified.

J is TRBJ2-7 and V is TRBV11-2; D is unclear. Sequencing input: naive CD4+ T cells from blood. This receptor was identified in a man between 18 and 29 years old with type 1 diabetes. The CDR3 is CASSLDPSSYEQYF. The CDR3 nucleotides read TGTGCCAGCAGCTTAGATCCCAGCTCCTACGAGCAGTACTTC.